Listed here are 12 T cell receptor beta chains from one sample, sequenced in a study of T cell repertoires in cytomegalovirus infection. TCRdb re-called the reads with MiXCR, one entry per CDR3 protein. The table includes roughly 600,000 distinct CDR3 sequences, roughly a quarter detected once. The sequenced sample consisted of CD8+ T cells from PBMCs. The receptors were gathered from a human donor in good health (CMV status not recorded). Some clones in this sample may be carry-over from other donors' samples.

There are many counts of this clonotype. The V gene is TRBV28, the J gene TRBJ1-1, with 8 bases that match TRBD1. V shed 4 bases, J shed 3 bases, and the junction held 7 bases outside the gene matches. CDR1 is MDHEN and CDR2 is SYDVKM in the germline V gene. This CDR3 is built from 15 residues. The CDR3: CASSSRTGRDTEAFF. The CDR3 DNA reads TGTGCCAGCAGTTCTAGGACAGGGCGGGACACTGAAGCTTTCTTT.

The genes are TRBV13 and TRBJ2-1, with 11 bases that match TRBD1. In germline, CDR1 is PRHDT, CDR2 FYEKMQ (reference sequence). With 8 bases clipped from V and 8 bases from J, the junction kept 11 bases outside the gene matches. The CDR3 runs 15 residues. The DNA for the CDR3 is TGTGCCAGCCGAGGACAGGGGGCGTTTTGGGATGAGCAGTTCTTC. As protein: CASRGQGAFWDEQFF. The full variable domain, its missing parts supplied by reference TRBV13 and TRBJ2-1, is AAGVIQSPRHLIKEKRETATLKCYPIPRHDTVYWYQQGPGQDPQFLISFYEKMQSDKGSIPDRFSAQQFSDYHSELNMSSLELGDSALYFCASRGQGAFWDEQFFGPGTRLTVL.

This clonotype has only a few counts. The chain uses TRBV6-5 and TRBJ2-2, with TRBD1 identical over 10 bases. Per germline, CDR1 MNHEY and CDR2 SVGAGI. CDR3 length: 18 residues. V shed 2 bases and J 1 base; nucleotides not matched to a gene: 7. The CDR3 DNA reads TGTGCCAGCAGTTACGGGGTGACAGGGGGCGAGAACACCGGGGAGCTGTTTTTT. Amino acids: CASSYGVTGGENTGELFF.

This chain joins TRBV20-1 and TRBJ2-3, with D maybe TRBD1 (5 bases). The V and J ends lost 0 bases and 4 bases respectively, with 14 bases between them. The CDR3 is 15 residues long. Germline CDR1 and CDR2: DFQATT and SNEGSKA (reference sequence). CDR3 nucleotide sequence: TGCAGTGCTAGAGATCCCCACCAGGGCGCAGATACGCAGTATTTT. Its protein is CSARDPHQGADTQYF.

The CDR3 nucleotides are TGCAGTGCTAGAACCCCAGGGAACTATGGCTACACCTTC. Residues: CSARTPGNYGYTF. The rearrangement joins TRBV20-1 to TRBJ1-2; tentatively, D is TRBD1 (5 bases). There are 13 residues in the CDR3. V was clipped by 2 bases and J by 2 bases, with 9 bases between them. Per germline, CDR1 DFQATT and CDR2 SNEGSKA (reference sequence).

Here the CDR3 DNA reads TGCAGTGCGGGCGGATCCAATACGCAGTATTTT. The encoded protein is CSAGGSNTQYF. V and J are TRBV20-1 and TRBJ2-3; D ambiguous. Germline loops: CDR1 DFQATT, CDR2 SNEGSKA (reference sequence). This CDR3 is 11 amino acids long. Trimming took off 6 bases at V and 7 bases at J, with 11 bases between the two ends.

V is TRBV9 and J is TRBJ2-1, with 7 bases identical to TRBD2. CDR3 length: 14 residues. The J segment lost 3 bases and the V segment lost 7 bases, leaving 7 bases of the junction unmatched. CDR1 SGDLS and CDR2 YYNGEE come from the germline V gene. For the CDR3, the DNA is TGTGCCAGCGGGGAGGGGCCCATCTACAATGAGCAGTTCTTC. Amino acid sequence: CASGEGPIYNEQFF.

The genes are TRBV5-1 and TRBJ1-2; 8 bases are a match to TRBD1. The CDR3 is 14 amino acids. CDR1 SGHRS and CDR2 YFSETQ come from the germline V gene. J was trimmed by 7 bases and V by 4 bases; bases with no gene match: 9. For the CDR3, the DNA is TGCGCCAGCAGCATAGGGGGGACAGGACGTGGCTACACCTTC. This gives the protein CASSIGGTGRGYTF. Drawing the rest from reference TRBV5-1 and TRBJ1-2, the complete variable domain is KAGVTQTPRYLIKTRGQQVTLSCSPISGHRSVSWYQQTPGQGLQFLFEYFSETQRNKGNFPGRFSGRQFSNSRSEMNVSTLELGDSALYLCASSIGGTGRGYTFGSGTRLTVV.

This clonotype was counted many times. The V gene is TRBV6-2 or TRBV6-3, the J gene TRBJ2-7; D remains ambiguous. CDR3 length: 13 residues. V was trimmed by 5 bases and J by 5 bases, leaving 13 bases between them. Germline V gene data show CDR1 as MNHEY and CDR2 as SVGEGT. Here the CDR3 reads CASSLGPSDEQYV. The CDR3 nucleotides are TGTGCCAGCAGTCTCGGCCCCAGCGACGAGCAGTACGTC.

This chain's CDR3 is CASSLDPASADTQYF. The CDR3 DNA reads TGCGCCAGCAGCCTTGACCCAGCATCCGCAGATACGCAGTATTTT. The genes are TRBV4-1 and TRBJ2-3; D remains unclear. This CDR3 has 15 residues. Germline V gene lookup returns CDR1 MGHRA and CDR2 YSYEKL. Trimming stripped 4 bases from V and 4 bases from J, with 15 bases between.

This clonotype was detected only a few times. The gene calls are TRBV20-1 and TRBJ1-1; possibly TRBD1 for D (6 bases). Trimming shortened V by 5 bases and J by 6 bases, and 16 bases separated the two germline ends. CDR3 length equals 13 residues. In germline, CDR1 is DFQATT, CDR2 SNEGSKA (reference sequence). The CDR3 region is CSAHWGLVAEAFF. CDR3 nucleotide sequence: TGCAGTGCTCACTGGGGGCTCGTCGCTGAAGCTTTCTTT.

This clonotype has just a few counts. This chain joins TRBV28 and TRBJ2-6, with D possibly matching TRBD1 (7 bases). This CDR3 contains 21 residues. Trimming removed 2 bases at V and 2 bases at J, with 25 bases between. The V gene's germline CDR1 is MDHEN and CDR2 SYDVKM. As DNA, the CDR3 is TGTGCCAGCAGTTTACGGAGGTATGGAGGGGGCGCCCCGGCTGGGGCCAACGTCCTGACTTTC. Translated: CASSLRRYGGGAPAGANVLTF.